This T cell receptor beta chain was profiled in a study of early T cells in non-severe SARS-CoV-2 infection. Overall study context: The study sequenced bulk RNA from unsorted whole blood, with chains unpaired. General study points: The study's VDJdb matching favored anti-spike CD8 responses and missed private and CD4 specificities.

On this clonotype itself: What it binds is not known.

Tagging with unique molecular identifiers was applied to individual cDNA molecules. TCRdb re-called the 5' RACE reads through MiXCR, storing one row per CDR3 protein. The repertoire holds 85,000 to 100,000 distinct CDR3 sequences, with approximately 10% as singletons. Sequencing input: whole blood. This TCR came from an adult who was a healthcare worker with PCR-confirmed SARS-CoV-2 infection or an uninfected control (not recorded which).

As DNA, the CDR3 is TGTGCCAGCAGCTTAGTGCCGGGATACGAGCAGTACTTC. It translates to CASSLVPGYEQYF. This chain uses TRBV11-3 with TRBJ2-7, with D possibly matching TRBD2 (5 bases). The CDR3 consists of 13 residues. V lost 1 base and J lost 4, with 8 bases in between. Germline values: CDR1 SGHNT, CDR2 YENEEA.